The subject of this entry is one T cell receptor (beta chain). Here immunoSEQ multiplex PCR was the method, and the copy in TCRdb shows in-frame clones only, minus some. The repertoire holds around 150,000 clones, with about 90% as singletons. This sample stems from a study of blood T cell repertoires in COVID-19. Study at large: Sites across the United States, Italy and Spain contributed samples from acute and convalescent COVID-19.

This TCR was recovered from a woman in her sixties or seventies with active or convalescent COVID-19. Sequences were obtained from peripheral blood.

The CDR3 loop is CASRTQGAGQPQHF. In DNA, the CDR3 is TGTGCCAGTAGGACACAGGGGGCAGGTCAGCCCCAGCATTTT. The gene calls are TRBV19 and TRBJ1-5; 9 bases are shared with TRBD1. Germline lookup yields CDR1 LNHDA and CDR2 SQIVND (reference sequence). The V and J ends lost 6 bases and 6 bases, in that order; junction bases with no gene match: 6. This CDR3 region has 14 residues.